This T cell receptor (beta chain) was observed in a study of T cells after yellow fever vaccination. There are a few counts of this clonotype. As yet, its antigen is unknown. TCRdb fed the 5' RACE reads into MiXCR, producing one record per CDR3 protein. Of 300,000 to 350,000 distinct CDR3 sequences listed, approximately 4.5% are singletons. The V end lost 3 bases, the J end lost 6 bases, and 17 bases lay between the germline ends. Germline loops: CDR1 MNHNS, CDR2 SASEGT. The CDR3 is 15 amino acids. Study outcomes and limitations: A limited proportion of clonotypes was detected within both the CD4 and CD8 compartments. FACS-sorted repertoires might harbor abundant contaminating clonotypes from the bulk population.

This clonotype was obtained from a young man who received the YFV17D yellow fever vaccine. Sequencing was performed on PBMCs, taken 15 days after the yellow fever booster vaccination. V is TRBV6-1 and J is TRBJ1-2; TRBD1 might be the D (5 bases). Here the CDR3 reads CASSDSGTVGNGYTF. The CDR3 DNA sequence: TGTGCCAGCAGTGACTCCGGGACGGTCGGGAATGGCTACACCTTC.